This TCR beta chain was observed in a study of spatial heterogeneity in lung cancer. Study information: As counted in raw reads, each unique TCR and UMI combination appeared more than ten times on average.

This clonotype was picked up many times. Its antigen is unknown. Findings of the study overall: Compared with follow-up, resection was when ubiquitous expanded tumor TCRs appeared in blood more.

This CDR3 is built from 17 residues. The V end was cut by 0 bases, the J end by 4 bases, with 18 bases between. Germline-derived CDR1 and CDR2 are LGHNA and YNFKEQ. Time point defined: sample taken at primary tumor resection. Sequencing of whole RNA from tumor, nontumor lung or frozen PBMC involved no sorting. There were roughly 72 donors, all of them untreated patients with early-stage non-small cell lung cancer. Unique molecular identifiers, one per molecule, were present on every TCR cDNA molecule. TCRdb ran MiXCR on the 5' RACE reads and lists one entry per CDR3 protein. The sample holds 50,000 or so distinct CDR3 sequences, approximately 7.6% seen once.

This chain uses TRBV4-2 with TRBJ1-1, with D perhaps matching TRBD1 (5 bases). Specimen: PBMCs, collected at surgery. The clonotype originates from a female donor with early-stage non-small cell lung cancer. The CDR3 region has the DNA TGTGCCAGCAGCCAAGAAGGTCGCGGGACGCCATTCACTGAAGCTTTCTTT. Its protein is CASSQEGRGTPFTEAFF.